This T cell receptor beta chain was captured in a study of a mutant IDH1 vaccine in newly diagnosed glioma (dated by TCRdb to about 2021). Regarding the complete study: Eight vaccinations were administered to patients in weeks 1, 3, 5, 7, 11, 15, 19 and 23, corresponding to visits V03 through V10. In the chemotherapy-containing groups, vaccination started alongside temozolomide cycles, whereas in patients who had radiotherapy alone it started 4-6 weeks after radiotherapy. Of the 30 or so patients who were treated, around 62% were male and roughly 38% were female, and the mean age was roughly 40 years. Before enrollment, most patients had been given radiochemotherapy with temozolomide as standard therapy, while the rest had received either radiotherapy alone or temozolomide alone. Six visits were used for peripheral blood collection: V03 (baseline), V05, V07, V10, V12 and V13. Longitudinal TCRB deep sequencing was done for some 25 treated patients, wherever samples were available for exploratory analyses.

V and J are truncated by 5 bases and 6 bases respectively, leaving an intervening sequence of 5 bases. Taken from cysteine to phenylalanine, the CDR3 has 11 residues. Left in the record is the CDR3 DNA by itself, 33 bases read in frame from the first base. CDR1 is given as SNHLY and CDR2 as FYNNEI, both from the germline V gene. Only a few counts were recorded for this clone. The antigen it binds to is not known. Base qualities are missing; no much larger clone stands one base away. Sample time point, as interpreted from the label and publication: week 5, during vaccination. Each vaccine dose, consisting of 300 ug of a 20-mer mutant IDH1 peptide in Montanide, was administered subcutaneously with topical imiquimod. The donors had newly diagnosed IDH1-mutant astrocytomas of WHO grade 3 or 4 that showed loss of nuclear ATRX. The samples were drawn from NOA16, a multicentre, single-arm, open-label phase I trial in Germany that tested a mutant IDH1 peptide vaccine in humans for the first time. Genomic DNA for TCRB sequencing was extracted from EDTA blood using the DNeasy Blood and Tissue Kit.

The library was produced with the immunoSEQ multiplex PCR assay. Rearranged TCR beta chain sequences were amplified using the hsTCRB Kit according to the manufacturer's protocol. Sequencing of TCRB libraries was carried out on an Illumina MiSeq. Regarding the original processing steps: Demultiplexing, trimming and gene mapping were performed with the kit vendor's proprietary platform. Imported from immuneACCESS, the table was reduced by TCRdb to in-frame sequences with V and J called. These copies leave out some clones; in studies compared against another copy, an unresolved V gene accounts for under half, and the cause of the remainder is not known. The V and J calls and clone size are taken from that table; D and trimming were inferred from the DNA. This sample comprises over 25,000 clones, about nine tenths of them detected only once. In total, the top ten clones hold approximately 3.4% of the sample.

Points the paper makes about the study in general: Immune responses induced by the vaccine were seen in roughly 92% of patients across multiple MHC alleles. Availability determined which PBMC samples were chosen for TCRB deep sequencing. The authors stated that sample limitations prevented analyses of patient blood samples from being reproduced. No apparent relationship was observed between pseudoprogression and alterations in the top peripheral T cell clonotypes detected by TCRB sequencing.

This clonotype was obtained from a woman in her 40s with glioma. Some clones in this sample may be carry-over from other donors' samples. Here the sequenced sample was peripheral blood mononuclear cells (PBMCs), taken from a glioma patient whose treatment included an IDH1 peptide vaccine. Rearrangement joined TRBV2 to TRBJ2-1; the D gene is unclear. The DNA reads as follows: TGTGCCAGCAGTCTTTTCAATGAGCAGTTCTTC. Protein translation: CASSLFNEQFF. Beyond the CDR3, the reference TRBV2 and TRBJ2-1 genes provide the residues; the full variable domain reads: EPEVTQTPSHQVTQMGQEVILRCVPISNHLYFYWYRQILGQKVEFLVSFYNNEISEKSEIFDDQFSVERPDGSNFTLKIRSTKLEDSAMYFCASSLFNEQFFGPGTRLTVL.